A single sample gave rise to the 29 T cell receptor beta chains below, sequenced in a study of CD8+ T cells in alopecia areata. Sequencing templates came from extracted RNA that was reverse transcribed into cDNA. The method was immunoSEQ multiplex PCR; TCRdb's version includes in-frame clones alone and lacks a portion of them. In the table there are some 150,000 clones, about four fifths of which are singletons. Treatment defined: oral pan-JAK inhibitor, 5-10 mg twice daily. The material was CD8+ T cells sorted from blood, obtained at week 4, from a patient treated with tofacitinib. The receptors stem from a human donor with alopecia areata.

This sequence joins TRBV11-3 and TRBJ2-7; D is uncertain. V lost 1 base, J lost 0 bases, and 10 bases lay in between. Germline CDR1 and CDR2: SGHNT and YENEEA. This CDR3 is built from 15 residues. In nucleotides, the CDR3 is TGTGCCAGCAGCTTAGGGGTTAGCAGCTCCTACGAGCAGTACTTC. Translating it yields CASSLGVSSSYEQYF. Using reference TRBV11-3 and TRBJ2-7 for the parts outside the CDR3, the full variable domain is EAGVVQSPRYKIIEKKQPVAFWCNPISGHNTLYWYLQNLGQGPELLIRYENEEAVDDSQLPKDRFSAERLKGVDSTLKIQPAELGDSAVYLCASSLGVSSSYEQYFGPGTRLTVT.

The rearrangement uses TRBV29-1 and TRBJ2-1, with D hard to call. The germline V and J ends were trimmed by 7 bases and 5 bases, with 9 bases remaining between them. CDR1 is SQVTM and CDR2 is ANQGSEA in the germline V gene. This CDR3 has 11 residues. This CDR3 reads CSAQENNEQFF. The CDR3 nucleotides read TGCAGCGCCCAAGAGAACAATGAGCAGTTCTTC.

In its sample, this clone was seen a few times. CDR3 DNA sequence: TGTGCCAGCAGCAAGACGGTCCCCCAGGGGGAGACCCAGTACTTC. Its protein is CASSKTVPQGETQYF. V usage is TRBV21-1 and J usage is TRBJ2-5; no DNA check was done on the table's D call, TRBD1. TRBV21-1 is a pseudogene locus. The CDR3 loop spans 15 amino acids.

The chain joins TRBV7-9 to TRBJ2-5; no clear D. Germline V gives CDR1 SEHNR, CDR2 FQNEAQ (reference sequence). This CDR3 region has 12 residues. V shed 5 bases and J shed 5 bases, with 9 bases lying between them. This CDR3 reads CASSTDGETQYF. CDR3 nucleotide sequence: TGTGCCAGCAGCACAGATGGGGAGACCCAGTACTTC.

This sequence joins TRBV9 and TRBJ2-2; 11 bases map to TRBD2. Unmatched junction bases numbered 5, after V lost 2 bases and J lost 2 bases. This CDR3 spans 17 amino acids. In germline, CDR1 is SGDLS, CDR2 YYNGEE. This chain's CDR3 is CASSVTTSGTNTGELFF. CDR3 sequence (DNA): TGTGCCAGCAGCGTGACGACTAGCGGGACCAACACCGGGGAGCTGTTTTTT.

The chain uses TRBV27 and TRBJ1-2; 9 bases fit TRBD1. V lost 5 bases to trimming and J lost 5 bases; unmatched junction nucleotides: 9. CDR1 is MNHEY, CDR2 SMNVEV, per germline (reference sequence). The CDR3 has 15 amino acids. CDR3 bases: TGTGCCAGCAGTCCTTGGACAGGGGAGGGGTATGGCTACACCTTC. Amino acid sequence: CASSPWTGEGYGYTF.

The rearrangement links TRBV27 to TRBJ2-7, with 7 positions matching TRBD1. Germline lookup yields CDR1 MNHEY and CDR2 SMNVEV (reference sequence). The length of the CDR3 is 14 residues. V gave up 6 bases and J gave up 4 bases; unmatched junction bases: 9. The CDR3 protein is CASRSYTGAYEQYF. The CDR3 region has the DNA TGTGCCAGCAGGTCATATACAGGGGCGTACGAGCAGTACTTC.

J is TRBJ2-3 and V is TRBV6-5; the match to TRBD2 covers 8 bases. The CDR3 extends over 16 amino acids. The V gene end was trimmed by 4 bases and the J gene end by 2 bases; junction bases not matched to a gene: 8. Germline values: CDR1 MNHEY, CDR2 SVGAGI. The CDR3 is CASSSRTSRVTDTQYF. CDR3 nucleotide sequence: TGTGCCAGCAGTTCTCGGACTAGCAGGGTCACAGATACGCAGTATTTT.

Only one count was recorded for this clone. CDR3 sequence (DNA): TGCGCCAGCAGCCAAGATGAGGGGGGGACCTACGAGCAGTACTTC. Translating it yields CASSQDEGGTYEQYF. The chain uses TRBV4-1 and TRBJ2-7, with a tentative D call TRBD2 (7 bases). In germline, CDR1 is MGHRA, CDR2 YSYEKL. This CDR3 has 15 amino acids. The ends were cut back, 0 bases at V and 2 bases at J, with 11 bases in the middle.

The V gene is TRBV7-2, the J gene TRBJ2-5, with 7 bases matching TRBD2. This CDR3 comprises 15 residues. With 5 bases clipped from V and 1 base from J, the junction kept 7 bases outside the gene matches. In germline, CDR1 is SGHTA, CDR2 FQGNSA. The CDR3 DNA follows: TGTGCCAGCAGCGAACTAGCGTCTGGCCAAGAGACCCAGTACTTC. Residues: CASSELASGQETQYF.

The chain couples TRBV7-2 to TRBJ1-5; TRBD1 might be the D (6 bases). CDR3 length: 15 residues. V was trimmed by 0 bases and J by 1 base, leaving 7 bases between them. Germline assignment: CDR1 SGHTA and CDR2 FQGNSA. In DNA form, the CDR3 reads TGTGCCAGCAGCTTAGCGGGGGCGAGCAATCAGCCCCAGCATTTT. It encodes CASSLAGASNQPQHF. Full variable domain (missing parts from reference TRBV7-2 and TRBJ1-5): GAGVSQSPSNKVTEKGKDVELRCDPISGHTALYWYRQSLGQGLEFLIYFQGNSAPDKSGLPSDRFSAERTGGSVSTLTIQRTQQEDSAVYLCASSLAGASNQPQHFGDGTRLSIL.

CDR3 protein: CASSSLQTEPHGYTF. The CDR3 nucleotides read TGCGCCAGCAGCTCCCTACAGACGGAGCCCCACGGCTACACCTTC. The chain couples TRBV5-1 to TRBJ1-2; no firm D call. The CDR3 contains 15 residues. Per the germline V gene, CDR1 is SGHRS and CDR2 is YFSETQ. V was clipped by 3 bases and J by 8 bases, with 20 bases between them.

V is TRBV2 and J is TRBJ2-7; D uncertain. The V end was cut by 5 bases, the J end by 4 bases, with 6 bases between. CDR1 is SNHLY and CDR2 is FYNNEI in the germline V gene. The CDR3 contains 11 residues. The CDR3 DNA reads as TGTGCCAGCAGTAATTGGTACGAGCAGTACTTC. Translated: CASSNWYEQYF.

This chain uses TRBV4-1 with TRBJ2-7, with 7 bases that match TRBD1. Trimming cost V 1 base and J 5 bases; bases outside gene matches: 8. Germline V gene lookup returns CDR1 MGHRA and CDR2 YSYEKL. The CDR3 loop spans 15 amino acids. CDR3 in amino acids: CASSQGPGTENEQYF. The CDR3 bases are TGCGCCAGCAGCCAAGGCCCCGGGACAGAAAACGAGCAGTACTTC.

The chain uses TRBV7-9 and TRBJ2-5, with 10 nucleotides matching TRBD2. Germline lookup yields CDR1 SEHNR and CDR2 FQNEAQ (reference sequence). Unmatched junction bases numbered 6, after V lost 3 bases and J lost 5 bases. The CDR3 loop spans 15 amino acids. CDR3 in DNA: TGTGCCAGCAGCTTGAGCGGGGGGGCCGGTGAGACCCAGTACTTC. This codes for CASSLSGGAGETQYF.

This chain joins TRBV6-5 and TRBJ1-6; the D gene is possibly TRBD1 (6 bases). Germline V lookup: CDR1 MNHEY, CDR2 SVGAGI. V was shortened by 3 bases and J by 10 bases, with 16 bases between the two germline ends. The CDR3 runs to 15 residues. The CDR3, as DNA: TGTGCCAGCAGTTATAGTCTGAGGGGGGGATCACCCCTCCACTTT. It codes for CASSYSLRGGSPLHF.

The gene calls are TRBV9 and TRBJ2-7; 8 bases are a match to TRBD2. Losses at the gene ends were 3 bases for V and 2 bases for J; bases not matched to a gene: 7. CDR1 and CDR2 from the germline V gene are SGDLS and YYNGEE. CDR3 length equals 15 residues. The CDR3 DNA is TGTGCCAGCAGCGCCCAGGGACTAGGGACCTACGAGCAGTACTTC. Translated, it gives CASSAQGLGTYEQYF.

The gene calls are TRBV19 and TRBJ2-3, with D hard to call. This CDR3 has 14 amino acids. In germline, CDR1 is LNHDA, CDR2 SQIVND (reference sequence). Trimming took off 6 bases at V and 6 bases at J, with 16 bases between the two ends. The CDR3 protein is CASRATTDMDTQYF. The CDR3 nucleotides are TGTGCCAGTAGAGCGACAACCGATATGGATACGCAGTATTTT.

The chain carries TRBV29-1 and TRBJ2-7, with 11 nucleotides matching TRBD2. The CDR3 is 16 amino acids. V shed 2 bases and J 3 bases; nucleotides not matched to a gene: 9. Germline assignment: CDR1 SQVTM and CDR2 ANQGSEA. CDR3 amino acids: CSVEKLAGGLLYEQYF. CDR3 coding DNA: TGCAGCGTTGAAAAGCTAGCGGGGGGCCTACTCTACGAGCAGTACTTC.

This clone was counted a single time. Here the CDR3 reads CSVALGNEQFF. DNA for the CDR3: TGCAGCGTTGCTTTGGGAAATGAGCAGTTCTTC. This chain joins TRBV29-1 and TRBJ2-1; D not resolved. V was pared by 4 bases and J by 7 bases, with 8 bases between. This CDR3 comprises 11 residues. Germline CDR1 SQVTM, CDR2 ANQGSEA.

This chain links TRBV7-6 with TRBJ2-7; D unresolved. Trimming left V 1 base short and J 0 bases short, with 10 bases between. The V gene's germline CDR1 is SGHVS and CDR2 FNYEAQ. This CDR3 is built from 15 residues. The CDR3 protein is CASSLGGVNSYEQYF. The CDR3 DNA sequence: TGTGCCAGCAGCTTAGGCGGTGTTAACTCCTACGAGCAGTACTTC.

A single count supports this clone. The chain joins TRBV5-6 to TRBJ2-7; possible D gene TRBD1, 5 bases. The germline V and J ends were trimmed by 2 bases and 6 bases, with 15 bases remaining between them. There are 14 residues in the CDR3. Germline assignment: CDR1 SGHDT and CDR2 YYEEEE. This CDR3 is CASSFALLRVEQYF. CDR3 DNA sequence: TGTGCCAGCAGCTTTGCCCTCCTCAGGGTCGAGCAGTACTTC.

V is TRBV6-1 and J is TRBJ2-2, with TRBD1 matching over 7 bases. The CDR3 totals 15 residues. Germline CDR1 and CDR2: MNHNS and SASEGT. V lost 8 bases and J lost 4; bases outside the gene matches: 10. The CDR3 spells CASEGGRGRTGELFF. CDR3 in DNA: TGTGCCAGCGAAGGGGGCAGGGGACGCACCGGGGAGCTGTTTTTT.

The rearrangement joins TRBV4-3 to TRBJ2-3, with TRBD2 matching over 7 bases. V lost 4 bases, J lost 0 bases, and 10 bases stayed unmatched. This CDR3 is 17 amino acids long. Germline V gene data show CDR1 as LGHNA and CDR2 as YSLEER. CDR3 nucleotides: TGCGCCAGCAGCCCCGGGACTACAGCCTTGAGCACAGATACGCAGTATTTT. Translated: CASSPGTTALSTDTQYF.

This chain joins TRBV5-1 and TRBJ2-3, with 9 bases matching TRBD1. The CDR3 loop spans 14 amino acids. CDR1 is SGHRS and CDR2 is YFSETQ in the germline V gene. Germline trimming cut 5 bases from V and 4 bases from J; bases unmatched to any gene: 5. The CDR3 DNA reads TGCGCCAGCAGTAGCGGACAGGGGTCAGATACGCAGTATTTT. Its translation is CASSSGQGSDTQYF.

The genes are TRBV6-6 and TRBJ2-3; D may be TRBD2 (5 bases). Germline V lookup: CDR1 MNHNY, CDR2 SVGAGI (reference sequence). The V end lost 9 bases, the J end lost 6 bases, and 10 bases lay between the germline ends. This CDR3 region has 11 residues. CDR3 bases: TGTGCCAGTAGGACTCCGGATACGCAGTATTTT. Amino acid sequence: CASRTPDTQYF.

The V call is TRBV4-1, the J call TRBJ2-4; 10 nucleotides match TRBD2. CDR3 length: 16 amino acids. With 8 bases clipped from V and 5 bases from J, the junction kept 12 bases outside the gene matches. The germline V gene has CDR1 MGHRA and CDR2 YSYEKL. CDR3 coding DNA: TGCGCCAGCTCCTTCCCGAGCGGGGGGGCCCAAAACATTCAGTACTTC. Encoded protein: CASSFPSGGAQNIQYF.

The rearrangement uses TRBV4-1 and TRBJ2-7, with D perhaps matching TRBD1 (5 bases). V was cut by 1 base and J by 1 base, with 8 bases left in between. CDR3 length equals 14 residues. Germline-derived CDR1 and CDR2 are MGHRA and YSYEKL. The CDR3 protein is CASSQGTYSYEQYF. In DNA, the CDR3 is TGCGCCAGCAGCCAAGGGACATATTCCTACGAGCAGTACTTC.

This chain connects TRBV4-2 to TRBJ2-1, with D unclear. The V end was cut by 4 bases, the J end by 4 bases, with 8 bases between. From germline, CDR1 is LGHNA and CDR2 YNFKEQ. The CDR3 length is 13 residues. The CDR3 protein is CASSRLLYNEQFF. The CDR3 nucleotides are TGTGCCAGCAGCCGCCTTTTGTACAATGAGCAGTTCTTC.